This is a list of T cell receptor beta chains from one sample in a study of long-term antiretroviral therapy in people with HIV. The assay was immunoSEQ multiplex PCR, and TCRdb's table has in-frame clones only and misses some. The table has about 29,000 clones, roughly 90% seen once. The sample consisted of unsorted PBMCs, taken 0.5 years after starting antiretroviral therapy. The receptors come from a woman between 18 and 30 years old with HIV. CDR3s include the opening cysteine and the closing phenylalanine or tryptophan. The D gene is left open where the match is weak. Clone size is not always given. Where it is, it says once, few, many or a class for expanded clones.

size	D	length	V	J	CDR3	DNA
.	.	15	TRBV10-3	TRBJ1-2	CAISESPRGGYGYTF	TGTGCCATCAGTGAGTCGCCCAGGGGTGGCTATGGCTACACCTTC
.	.	11	TRBV15	TRBJ1-2	CATSEEDGYTF	TGTGCCACCAGTGAGGAGGATGGCTACACCTTC
.	TRBD1	19	TRBV18	TRBJ1-5	CASSPETFTGTVGNQPQHF	TGTGCCAGCTCACCCGAAACATTCACCGGGACAGTTGGCAATCAGCCCCAGCATTTT
.	.	12	TRBV27	TRBJ2-7	CASSFGPNEQYF	TGTGCCAGCAGTTTTGGACCCAACGAGCAGTACTTC
.	.	19	TRBV7-6	TRBJ2-1	CASSLVGAVPPPIYNEQFF	TGTGCCAGCAGCTTAGTAGGCGCGGTTCCCCCTCCCATCTACAATGAGCAGTTCTTC
few	.	12	TRBV19	TRBJ1-2	CASSPHNYGYTF	TGTGCCAGTAGTCCCCACAACTATGGCTACACCTTC
.	.	17	TRBV9	TRBJ1-2	CASSVASGRVGGRGYTF	TGTGCCAGCAGCGTAGCGTCGGGTCGGGTAGGTGGTCGTGGCTACACCTTC
once	TRBD2	17	TRBV27	TRBJ2-1	CASSPLRTRTMYNEQFF	TGTGCCAGCAGCCCCCTACGGACTAGAACTATGTATAATGAGCAGTTCTTC
once	TRBD2	16	TRBV7-9	TRBJ2-1	CASSLLGLAEYNEQFF	TGTGCCAGCAGCTTGTTAGGACTAGCGGAGTACAATGAGCAGTTCTTC
.	TRBD2	16	TRBV5-4	TRBJ2-5	CASSSGLAGVQETQYF	TGTGCCAGCAGCTCGGGACTAGCGGGAGTTCAAGAGACCCAGTACTTC
.	TRBD1	16	TRBV7-8	TRBJ1-5	CASSPGTGNSNQPQHF	TGTGCCAGCAGCCCCGGGACAGGGAATAGCAATCAGCCCCAGCATTTT
.	.	17	TRBV27	TRBJ2-5	CASSFVFVRGGDETQYF	TGTGCCAGCAGTTTCGTTTTTGTACGAGGGGGGGACGAGACCCAGTACTTC
.	.	13	TRBV2	TRBJ1-2	CASSLQITYGYTF	TGTGCCAGCAGTCTTCAGATCACCTATGGCTACACCTTC
few	.	16	TRBV11-2	TRBJ1-1	CASSLALGFANTEAFF	TGTGCCAGCAGCTTAGCACTGGGATTTGCGAACACTGAAGCTTTCTTT
.	.	15	TRBV4-1	TRBJ2-7	CASSLSDKSSYEQYF	TGCGCCAGCAGCCTGTCGGACAAGAGCTCCTACGAGCAGTACTTC
.	TRBD2	14	TRBV7-2	TRBJ2-1	CASSRTGLAGVEFF	TGTGCCAGCAGCCGCACCGGACTAGCGGGAGTGGAGTTCTTC
.	.	14	TRBV25-1	TRBJ2-7	CASSEYAGRDEQYF	TGTGCCAGCAGTGAATATGCGGGGCGCGACGAGCAGTACTTC
.	TRBD1	16	TRBV4-3	TRBJ2-3	CASSQEEDRGSDTQYF	TGCGCCAGCAGCCAAGAAGAGGACAGGGGATCAGATACGCAGTATTTT
.	.	16	TRBV7-3	TRBJ2-2	CASSSNPTGKSGELFF	TGTGCCAGCAGCTCCAACCCCACAGGGAAGTCCGGGGAGCTGTTTTTT
.	.	14	TRBV6-6	TRBJ1-6	CGAGEGNYNSPLHF	TGTGGAGCCGGGGAGGGGAACTATAATTCACCCCTCCACTTT
once	.	15	TRBV7-2	TRBJ1-5	CASSLTTWLDQPQHF	TGTGCCAGCAGCTTAACTACGTGGTTGGATCAGCCCCAGCATTTT
.	.	16	TRBV28	TRBJ2-4	CASRGLRGEVRNIQYF	TGTGCCAGCAGAGGCCTCAGGGGGGAAGTTAGAAACATTCAGTACTTC
.	.	14	TRBV11-2	TRBJ1-2	CASSSGAANYGYTF	TGTGCCAGCAGCTCGGGGGCTGCAAACTATGGCTACACCTTC
once	TRBD1	16	TRBV5-1	TRBJ1-1	CASSLTGVDGNTEAFF	TGCGCCAGCAGCTTGACAGGGGTGGATGGGAACACTGAAGCTTTCTTT
.	.	17	TRBV6-4	TRBJ2-7	CASSERSWYSGSYEQYF	TGTGCCAGCAGTGAAAGATCCTGGTATTCCGGGTCCTACGAGCAGTACTTC
.	.	17	TRBV25-1	TRBJ2-6	CASSESGHYSGANVLTF	TGTGCCAGCAGTGAATCCGGACACTACTCTGGGGCCAACGTCCTGACTTTC
.	TRBD1	14	TRBV28	TRBJ2-7	CASTLGQAPYEQYF	TGTGCCAGTACCTTGGGACAGGCGCCCTACGAGCAGTACTTC
.	TRBD1	16	TRBV7-6	TRBJ1-2	CASSHTGTGLVYGYTF	TGTGCCAGCAGCCATACCGGGACAGGCTTGGTCTATGGCTACACCTTC
.	.	12	TRBV7-2	TRBJ2-5	CASSLGQETQYF	TGTGCCAGCAGCTTGGGACAAGAGACCCAGTACTTC
.	.	17	TRBV19	TRBJ2-7	CASSINGPGGNYYEQYF	TGTGCCAGTAGTATAAATGGACCAGGAGGGAATTACTACGAGCAGTACTTC